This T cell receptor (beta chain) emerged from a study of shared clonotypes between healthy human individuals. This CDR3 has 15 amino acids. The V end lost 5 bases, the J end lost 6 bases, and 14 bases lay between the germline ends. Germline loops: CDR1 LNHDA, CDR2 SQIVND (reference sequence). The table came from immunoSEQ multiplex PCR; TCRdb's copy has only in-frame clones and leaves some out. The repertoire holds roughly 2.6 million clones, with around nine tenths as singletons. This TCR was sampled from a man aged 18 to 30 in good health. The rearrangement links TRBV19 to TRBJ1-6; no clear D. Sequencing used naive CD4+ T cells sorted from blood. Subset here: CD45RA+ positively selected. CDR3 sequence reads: CASSSGREGNSPLHF. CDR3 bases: TGTGCCAGTAGTTCCGGTCGGGAAGGTAATTCACCCCTCCACTTT.